A single sample gave rise to the 4 T cell receptor beta chains below, sequenced in a study of T cells in Graves' hyperthyroidism and ophthalmopathy. Authors of the study amplified TCR beta CDR3 regions from RNA transcripts. HTBI primers were the set used in a first-round RT-PCR of the TCR CDR3. TCRdb processed the multiplex PCR reads anew with MiXCR; each CDR3 protein has one entry. The sample holds 470,000 or so distinct CDR3 sequences, less than 25% seen once. Material for sequencing was blood. These TCRs come from a man between 18 and 35 years old with Graves' hyperthyroidism.

This clonotype was picked up many times. CDR3 residues: CSADDRGGMNTEAFF. The CDR3 nucleotides read TGCAGTGCTGACGACAGGGGAGGGATGAACACTGAAGCTTTCTTT. V gene TRBV20-1 combines with J gene TRBJ1-1; TRBD1 matches at 8 bases. Germline CDR1 and CDR2: DFQATT and SNEGSKA (reference sequence). The CDR3 has 15 residues. Trimming cost V 5 bases and J 0 bases; bases outside gene matches: 8.

The V and J genes are TRBV20-1 and TRBJ1-5, with D unclear. In germline, CDR1 is DFQATT, CDR2 SNEGSKA (reference sequence). Trimming took off 3 bases at V and 6 bases at J, with 15 bases between the two ends. This CDR3 has 14 amino acids. CDR3 sequence reads: CSASPQAPSQPQHF. The CDR3 nucleotides read TGCAGTGCTAGCCCGCAGGCACCGAGTCAGCCCCAGCATTTT.

This clonotype was detected many times. The chain joins TRBV28 to TRBJ2-5, with 11 bases matching TRBD1. This CDR3 has 19 amino acids. With 4 bases clipped from V and 4 bases from J, the junction kept 17 bases outside the gene matches. The germline CDR1 and CDR2 sequences are MDHEN and SYDVKM. CDR3 loop: CASSSPRGTGGPVRETQYF. The CDR3 coding sequence is TGTGCCAGCAGTTCCCCTCGGGGGACAGGGGGTCCCGTAAGAGAGACCCAGTACTTC.

This clonotype was seen repeatedly, ten times or more. The chain employs TRBV11-3 and TRBJ1-1, with D unclear. Trimming left V 4 bases short and J 4 bases short, with 10 bases between. This CDR3 spans 13 amino acids. Germline V CDR1 and CDR2: SGHNT, YENEEA. The CDR3 is CASSSGRATEAFF. In DNA, the CDR3 is TGTGCCAGCAGCTCCGGGAGGGCCACTGAAGCTTTCTTT.